This passage covers 3 T cell receptor beta chains from one sample sequenced in a study of shared clonotypes between healthy human individuals. Here immunoSEQ multiplex PCR was the method, and the copy in TCRdb shows in-frame clones only, minus some. The sample contains about 980,000 clones, about three quarters of which appear only once. The specimen sequenced was memory CD4+ T cells sorted from blood. Specified subset: CD45RA-negative fraction. The receptors shown here come from a man younger than 30 in good health.

The chain's CDR3 is CASSLIAGAQETQYF. CDR3 in DNA: TGTGCCAGCAGCTTAATAGCGGGGGCCCAAGAGACCCAGTACTTC. The V gene is TRBV7-2, the J gene TRBJ2-5; TRBD2 matches at 9 bases. The CDR3 sequence is 15 residues long. Germline V gene sequence: CDR1 SGHTA, CDR2 FQGNSA. The junction had 2 bases not matched to a gene; V was cut back by 2 bases and J by 1 base.

The J gene is TRBJ2-3, the V gene TRBV4-1; D possibly corresponds to TRBD2 (6 bases). V lost 4 bases and J 2 bases, leaving 16 bases between the germline ends. The CDR3 is made up of 16 amino acids. The germline V gene has CDR1 MGHRA and CDR2 YSYEKL. The CDR3 loop reads CASSLFGLLDTDTQYF. The DNA for the CDR3 is TGCGCCAGCAGCCTTTTCGGACTACTAGACACAGATACGCAGTATTTT.

V is TRBV6-6 and J is TRBJ1-1; D is uncertain. This CDR3 comprises 13 residues. Trimming cost V 10 bases and J 10 bases, with 22 bases left between them. Germline V gene lookup returns CDR1 MNHNY and CDR2 SVGAGI (reference sequence). The CDR3 sequence: CAIPSGEQVGAFF. In nucleotides, the CDR3 is TGTGCCATCCCGTCCGGAGAACAAGTGGGAGCTTTCTTT.